The clone carrying this T cell receptor beta chain appeared a few times. This sample was included in a study of blood T cell repertoires in COVID-19. Overall study context: In each case, the material was cDNA or gDNA derived from T cells, B-cell-depleted T cells, or PBMCs.

Profiling relied on immunoSEQ multiplex PCR, and the TCRdb table lists in-frame clones only, not all of them. The profile shows about 380,000 clones, 88% of them singletons. Self-reported history from a screening survey and questionnaire set each donor's cohort. Trimming took 3 bases from V and 2 from J, leaving 8 bases between them. The CDR3 spans 14 residues. Germline V gene data show CDR1 as SEHNR and CDR2 as FQNEAQ (reference sequence). The sequence came from a woman aged 18-29 years who had recovered from COVID-19. The sequenced sample consisted of PBMCs or T cells enriched from blood (not recorded which). V and J are TRBV7-9 and TRBJ1-3; a weak D match, TRBD1 (6 bases). The CDR3 sequence is CASSLHRAGNTIYF. CDR3 DNA: TGTGCCAGCAGCTTGCACAGGGCTGGAAACACCATATATTTT.